Below, one T cell receptor beta chain is given with its context. As yet, its antigen is unknown. The analysis combined second doses at about 4 or about 12 weeks. This entry comes from a study of T cell responses to AZD1222 COVID-19 vaccine. General observations from the study: Breadth and depth of Spike-specific TCRs rose after two AZD1222 doses. Donors skewed white British and female; clonal diversity was possibly underestimated.

Germline loops: CDR1 SGHTA, CDR2 FQGNSA. Trimming left V 5 bases short and J 0 bases short, with 11 bases between. This CDR3 has 14 residues. Libraries were prepared by immunoSEQ multiplex PCR; TCRdb keeps only in-frame clonotypes and omits some of them. The data show about 160,000 clones, with over 75% seen just once and approximately 4.3% held by the top ten. This clonotype was obtained from an adult who received the AZD1222 COVID-19 vaccine. This chain connects TRBV7-2 to TRBJ2-7; D perhaps matches TRBD2 (5 bases). This material consisted of peripheral blood, taken 28 days after the second AZD1222 dose. CDR3 bases: TGTGCCAGCAGCCCTGGACTGCTCTCCTACGAGCAGTACTTC. Its protein product is CASSPGLLSYEQYF.